This T cell receptor beta chain was sequenced for a study of blood T cell repertoires in COVID-19. Overall study: Material from acute and convalescent COVID-19 was sourced from the United States, Italy and Spain.

In the study's own analysis: How many nucleated cells were present was estimated from reference gene primer amplification. The method was immunoSEQ multiplex PCR; TCRdb's version includes in-frame clones alone and lacks a portion of them. That table gives V, J and clone size, and the DNA gave D and trimming. Of 130,000 to 150,000 clones in the sample, around four fifths were seen once. The V gene end was trimmed by 0 bases and the J gene end by 5 bases; junction bases not matched to a gene: 5. Per the germline V gene, CDR1 is SGDLS and CDR2 is YYNGEE. CDR3 length: 15 residues. The rearrangement joins TRBV9 to TRBJ2-1; 7 bases are a match to TRBD2. The sequenced sample consisted of peripheral blood. The TCR comes from a human donor in a cohort sampled during active COVID-19. The CDR3 DNA is TGTGCCAGCAGCGTAGGGCTAGCGGCTAACAATGAGCAGTTCTTC. It translates to CASSVGLAANNEQFF. The whole variable domain, filled in from reference TRBV9 and TRBJ2-1, reads DSGVTQTPKHLITATGQRVTLRCSPRSGDLSVYWYQQSLDQGLQFLIQYYNGEERAKGNILERFSAQQFPDLHSELNLSSLELGDSALYFCASSVGLAANNEQFFGPGTRLTVL.